This entry concerns a single TCR beta chain. This sample is drawn from a study of technical replicates of blood from several donors. Only in-frame clones appear in the TCRdb table, and some are missing; sequencing was by immunoSEQ multiplex PCR. The sample lists roughly 40,000 clones; around 96% were seen once. This TCR derives from a human donor in good health. The specimen sequenced was T cells isolated from PBMCs.

The CDR3 region has the DNA TGTGCCAGCAGTTTAGGAGCGGGAGGCTACGAGCAGTACTTC. Translating gives CASSLGAGGYEQYF. The chain joins TRBV28 to TRBJ2-7; 9 positions match TRBD2. V shed 2 bases, J shed 3 bases, and the junction held 2 bases outside the gene matches. Germline V gives CDR1 MDHEN, CDR2 SYDVKM. CDR3 length: 14 residues. The variable domain in full, completed from reference TRBV28 and TRBJ2-7, reads DVKVTQSSRYLVKRTGEKVFLECVQDMDHENMFWYRQDPGLGLRLIYFSYDVKMKEKGDIPEGYSVSREKKERFSLILESASTNQTSMYLCASSLGAGGYEQYFGPGTRLTVT.